This TCR beta chain was recovered during a study of T cells in Graves' hyperthyroidism and ophthalmopathy. Germline V lookup: CDR1 SGDLS, CDR2 YYNGEE. The length of the CDR3 is 13 residues. The V gene lost 0 bases and the J gene lost 4 bases, with 5 bases spanning the gap. Amplified TCR beta CDR3 regions derived from RNA transcripts. First-round RT-PCR targeting the TCR CDR3 was performed with the HTBI primer set. TCRdb processed the multiplex PCR reads anew with MiXCR; each CDR3 protein has one entry. The table lists approximately 640,000 distinct CDR3 sequences, about 18% of them singletons. This clonotype showed up many times.

The clonotype originates from a man aged 45-60 years with Graves' hyperthyroidism. The V and J genes are TRBV9 and TRBJ1-3; D not resolved. The sequencing input was blood. The CDR3 loop is CASSVARGNTIYF. DNA for the CDR3: TGTGCCAGCAGCGTAGCTCGGGGAAACACCATATATTTT. Together with reference TRBV9 and TRBJ1-3, the CDR3 gives the full variable domain: DSGVTQTPKHLITATGQRVTLRCSPRSGDLSVYWYQQSLDQGLQFLIQYYNGEERAKGNILERFSAQQFPDLHSELNLSSLELGDSALYFCASSVARGNTIYFGEGSWLTVV.